One sample yielded the 21 T cell receptor beta chains listed below, sequenced in a study of blood T cell repertoires in COVID-19. Profiling relied on immunoSEQ multiplex PCR, and the TCRdb table lists in-frame clones only, not all of them. The sample holds around 300,000 clones, approximately 89% seen once. Material: PBMCs or T cells enriched from blood (not recorded which). The receptors were gathered from a man aged 25-45 years who had recovered from COVID-19.

The J gene is TRBJ2-7, the V gene TRBV28; D is possibly TRBD2 (7 bases). The germline gives CDR1 MDHEN, CDR2 SYDVKM. V was pared by 3 bases and J by 3 bases, with 18 bases between. This CDR3 is 16 amino acids long. The CDR3 DNA reads as TGTGCCAGCAGTTTGCGTTCTGCGGGGGCACACTACGAGCAGTACTTC. Amino acids: CASSLRSAGAHYEQYF.

The rearrangement joins TRBV3-1 (or the pseudogene TRBV3-2) to TRBJ1-2, with D perhaps matching TRBD1 (6 bases). Germline loops: CDR1 LGHDT, CDR2 YNNKEL (reference sequence). The CDR3 is made up of 13 amino acids. Trimming removed 2 bases from V and 6 bases from J, with 10 bases in between. The CDR3, as DNA: TGTGCCAGCAGCCAAATATGGGGGCATGGCTACACCTTC. Amino acid sequence: CASSQIWGHGYTF.

The chain links TRBV6-5 to TRBJ1-1; 7 bases are a match to TRBD1. J gave up 4 bases and V 6 bases, and 11 bases lay outside the gene matches. Per the germline V gene, CDR1 is MNHEY and CDR2 is SVGAGI. The CDR3 totals 15 residues. The CDR3 DNA follows: TGTGCCAGCAGGCCAGGCGACAGGGCGCTCACTGAAGCTTTCTTT. This gives the protein CASRPGDRALTEAFF.

The rearrangement uses TRBV7-2 and TRBJ2-1; 9 bases align to TRBD1. The CDR3 is 16 residues long. The junction had 16 bases not matched to a gene; V was cut back by 7 bases and J by 9 bases. Germline V gene data show CDR1 as SGHTA and CDR2 as FQGNSA. This chain's CDR3 is CASTPGQGYTVGEQFF. The CDR3 nucleotides are TGTGCCAGCACCCCGGGACAGGGTTATACAGTAGGTGAGCAGTTCTTC. The whole variable domain, remainder taken from reference TRBV7-2 and TRBJ2-1, is GAGVSQSPSNKVTEKGKDVELRCDPISGHTALYWYRQSLGQGLEFLIYFQGNSAPDKSGLPSDRFSAERTGGSVSTLTIQRTQQEDSAVYLCASTPGQGYTVGEQFFGPGTRLTVL.

Only one count was recorded for this clone. The V gene is TRBV24-1, the J gene TRBJ1-4; perhaps TRBD1 as D (5 bases). V lost 2 bases, J lost 5 bases, and 11 bases lay in between. Germline CDR1 KGHDR, CDR2 SFDVKD. CDR3 length equals 15 residues. CDR3 nucleotides: TGTGCCACCAGTGATTCTCGGAGACAGAATGAAAAACTGTTTTTT. Translating it yields CATSDSRRQNEKLFF.

The V gene is TRBV29-1, the J gene TRBJ2-7, with 7 bases aligning to TRBD1. Losses at the gene ends were 7 bases for V and 0 bases for J; bases not matched to a gene: 6. Germline V lookup: CDR1 SQVTM, CDR2 ANQGSEA. There are 13 residues in the CDR3. CDR3 in amino acids: CSARGQSSYEQYF. In nucleotides, the CDR3 is TGCAGCGCCAGGGGACAGAGCTCCTACGAGCAGTACTTC.

The chain is built from TRBV12-3 or TRBV12-4 and TRBJ1-1, with D unresolved. Trimming removed 3 bases from V and 1 base from J, with 6 bases in between. The CDR3 covers 13 residues. CDR3 in DNA: TGTGCCAGCAGTTTTAACTCGAACACTGAAGCTTTCTTT. Residues: CASSFNSNTEAFF.

The J gene is TRBJ2-7, the V gene TRBV10-1; D is perhaps TRBD2 (6 bases). The V end lost 1 base, the J end lost 3 bases, and 7 bases lay between the germline ends. The CDR3 contains 13 residues. Germline V gene lookup returns CDR1 WNHNN and CDR2 SYGVQD (reference sequence). CDR3: CASSEFGGYEQYF. CDR3 sequence (DNA): TGCGCCAGCAGTGAGTTCGGGGGCTACGAGCAGTACTTC.

V usage is TRBV18 and J usage is TRBJ1-4; 9 nucleotides match TRBD1. Germline V gives CDR1 KGHSH, CDR2 LQKENI. The CDR3 contains 16 residues. Trimming at V came to 4 bases and at J to 7 bases, leaving 10 bases not matched to a gene. CDR3 sequence: CASSQTTRTGAEKLFF. The CDR3 nucleotides are TGTGCCAGCTCACAAACAACCCGGACAGGGGCTGAAAAACTGTTTTTT.

The V and J genes are TRBV19 and TRBJ2-7; 9 bases are a match to TRBD1. The CDR3 extends over 18 amino acids. Losses at the gene ends were 4 bases for V and 0 bases for J; bases not matched to a gene: 13. Per the germline V gene, CDR1 is LNHDA and CDR2 is SQIVND (reference sequence). The chain's CDR3 is CASSTAGTGTIFSYEQYF. The CDR3 DNA sequence: TGTGCCAGTAGTACAGCCGGGACAGGGACCATCTTCTCCTACGAGCAGTACTTC.

This chain joins TRBV30 and TRBJ1-6; 8 nucleotides align to TRBD1. CDR1 is GTSNPN and CDR2 is SVGIG in the germline V gene (reference sequence). The CDR3 is made up of 14 amino acids. J lost 8 bases, V lost 1 base, and 4 bases had no gene match. The CDR3 DNA is TGTGCCTGGAGTGACGACAGGGGATATTCACCCCTCCACTTT. Amino acid sequence: CAWSDDRGYSPLHF.

The chain recombines TRBV30 with TRBJ2-7; TRBD1 matches 7 bases. The germline V gene encodes CDR1 GTSNPN and CDR2 SVGIG (reference sequence). The trim removed 3 bases at V and 3 bases at J, leaving 8 bases unmatched. This CDR3 contains 14 residues. For the CDR3, the DNA is TGTGCCTGGAGCGCCGGGACAGTCCTCTACGAGCAGTACTTC. Amino acids: CAWSAGTVLYEQYF.

This chain links TRBV25-1 with TRBJ1-1, with TRBD1 as a possible D gene (6 bases). The germline CDR1 and CDR2 sequences are MGHDK and SYGVNS. The CDR3 is 17 residues long. Trimming left V 5 bases short and J 4 bases short, with 23 bases between. DNA of the CDR3: TGTGCCAGCAGTAGCGCTGCGGCGGGGGCGCAAAGCACTGAAGCTTTCTTT. This codes for CASSSAAAGAQSTEAFF.

V usage is TRBV25-1 and J usage is TRBJ2-3, with D perhaps matching TRBD1 (6 bases). The CDR3 contains 13 residues. Germline assignment: CDR1 MGHDK and CDR2 SYGVNS. Trimming removed 6 bases at V and 0 bases at J, with 7 bases between. CDR3 loop: CASRDRSTDTQYF. Written as DNA, the CDR3 is TGTGCCAGCAGGGACAGAAGCACAGATACGCAGTATTTT.

This chain joins TRBV28 and TRBJ1-2; D remains unclear. V was trimmed by 5 bases and J by 4 bases, leaving 20 bases between them. The CDR3 is 16 residues long. Germline values: CDR1 MDHEN, CDR2 SYDVKM. The CDR3 region is CASSPLRLLEGYGYTF. CDR3 coding DNA: TGTGCCAGCAGTCCGCTAAGGCTCCTAGAGGGCTATGGCTACACCTTC.

V and J are TRBV7-2 and TRBJ1-1; the D gene is possibly TRBD1 (5 bases). The germline gives CDR1 SGHTA, CDR2 FQGNSA. The CDR3 extends over 14 amino acids. Trimming cost V 6 bases and J 1 base, with 12 bases left between them. CDR3 bases: TGTGCCAGCAGACCACAGGCGACGAACACTGAAGCTTTCTTT. It encodes CASRPQATNTEAFF. Using reference TRBV7-2 and TRBJ1-1 for the parts outside the CDR3, the full variable domain is GAGVSQSPSNKVTEKGKDVELRCDPISGHTALYWYRQSLGQGLEFLIYFQGNSAPDKSGLPSDRFSAERTGGSVSTLTIQRTQQEDSAVYLCASRPQATNTEAFFGQGTRLTVV.

This clone was counted a single time. The chain has TRBV27 and TRBJ2-2, with 9 bases matching TRBD1. The CDR3 contains 17 residues. J was trimmed by 4 bases and V by 5 bases; bases with no gene match: 11. Germline V gene data show CDR1 as MNHEY and CDR2 as SMNVEV (reference sequence). The CDR3 region has the DNA TGTGCCAGCAGTCCCACAATGGACAGGGGCCCCACCGGGGAGCTGTTTTTT. Translating gives CASSPTMDRGPTGELFF.

This clone was seen only a few times. The V and J genes are TRBV3-1 (or the pseudogene TRBV3-2) and TRBJ2-1; D is undetermined. Germline values: CDR1 LGHDT, CDR2 YNNKEL (reference sequence). This CDR3 is 12 amino acids long. The V end was cut by 1 base, the J end by 11 bases, with 9 bases between. In DNA form, the CDR3 reads TGTGCCAGCAGCCAAGGGGCAGCCCAGCAGTTCTTC. Translation: CASSQGAAQQFF.

This chain connects TRBV11-3 to TRBJ1-1; no clear D. The V and J ends lost 0 bases and 4 bases respectively, with 6 bases between them. The CDR3 loop spans 13 amino acids. CDR1 is SGHNT, CDR2 YENEEA, per germline. The CDR3 region is CASSLDSTTEAFF. The CDR3 DNA reads as TGTGCCAGCAGCTTAGATAGTACCACTGAAGCTTTCTTT.

This chain uses TRBV5-1 with TRBJ1-6; D remains ambiguous. The CDR3 is made up of 14 amino acids. V was pared by 0 bases and J by 6 bases, with 7 bases between. From germline, CDR1 is SGHRS and CDR2 YFSETQ. CDR3 sequence (DNA): TGCGCCAGCAGCTTGGACAGTACTAATTCACCCCTCCACTTT. Protein product: CASSLDSTNSPLHF.

The rearrangement uses TRBV18 and TRBJ2-3; 7 bases map to TRBD1. The V and J ends lost 0 bases and 7 bases, in that order; junction bases with no gene match: 4. The CDR3 is made up of 14 amino acids. The germline V gene encodes CDR1 KGHSH and CDR2 LQKENI. The CDR3 region is CASSPPTGLNTQYF. The CDR3, as DNA: TGTGCCAGCTCACCACCGACAGGGTTGAATACGCAGTATTTT.